This paragraph reports one T cell receptor beta chain. What it binds is unknown. This sample is drawn from a study of cytomegalovirus exposure and HLA in healthy donors. For the study at large: The 120 or so validation repertoires and the roughly 670 first-cohort repertoires shared a platform, a later analysis reported.

General study results and limits: There were around 160 TCR beta chains listed as cytomegalovirus-associated.

Per the germline V gene, CDR1 is SGHNT and CDR2 is YYREEE (reference sequence). V trimming: 6 bases; J trimming: 8 bases; junction bases outside the gene matches: 11. This CDR3 region has 14 residues. The table came from immunoSEQ multiplex PCR; TCRdb's copy has only in-frame clones and leaves some out. The repertoire includes tens of thousands of clones, approximately 93% of them detected once, and about 3.3% sits in the top ten. Source material: PBMCs. The sequence was obtained from a woman aged 18 to 35 in good health and CMV-seropositive. The chain joins TRBV5-4 to TRBJ2-1; 7 bases map to TRBD1. DNA of the CDR3: TGTGCCAGCAACATACAGGGGTTAGGGTATGAGCAGTTCTTC. Its protein is CASNIQGLGYEQFF.